A single sample gave rise to the 24 T cell receptor beta chains below, sequenced in a study of blood T cell repertoires in COVID-19 (dated by TCRdb to about 2020). Library method: the immunoSEQ multiplex PCR assay. This is the immuneACCESS table as TCRdb keeps it, with only in-frame sequences that have V and J called. A part of the clones is gone; compared with another copy, unresolved V genes explain less than half, and the rest is unexplained. For this sample there are some 46,000 clones; almost 85% appear just once. Under 25% of the sample belongs to the ten largest clones. The sample comprised peripheral blood. The receptors derive from a woman between 55 and 75 years old with acute or convalescent COVID-19.

The rearrangement joins TRBV21-1 to TRBJ2-1; the DNA was not used to check the table's D call, TRBD1. TRBV21-1 is a recognized pseudogene. The CDR3 covers 16 residues. The DNA for the CDR3 is TGTGCCAGCAGCAAAGCAAAGGAAAGGGGAACAAATGAGCAGTTCTTC. Translation gives CASSKAKERGTNEQFF.

This rearrangement joins TRBV3-1 (or the pseudogene TRBV3-2) to TRBJ1-5; D perhaps matches TRBD1 (5 bases). Germline values: CDR1 LGHDT, CDR2 YNNKEL (reference sequence). The CDR3 totals 15 residues. V dropped 2 bases and J dropped 5 bases, with 13 bases sitting between them. CDR3 amino acids: CASSQSPGYDQPQHF. As DNA, the CDR3 is TGTGCCAGCAGCCAATCGCCAGGGTATGATCAGCCCCAGCATTTT.

The chain has TRBV7-2 and TRBJ2-3, with TRBD2 as a possible D gene (7 bases). CDR1 and CDR2 (germline): SGHTA, FQGNSA. V lost 3 bases and J 4 bases, leaving 14 bases between the germline ends. CDR3 length equals 15 residues. In DNA form, the CDR3 reads TGTGCCAGCAGCTTTACGGGGGCGGGGGCAGATACGCAGTATTTT. The encoded protein is CASSFTGAGADTQYF.

V is TRBV6-2 or TRBV6-3 and J is TRBJ2-2; D uncertain. CDR1 and CDR2 (germline): MNHEY, SVGEGT. The CDR3 is 16 residues long. The V end lost 4 bases, the J end lost 5 bases, and 17 bases lay between the germline ends. For the CDR3, the DNA is TGTGCCAGCAGTTTTCGTCAGTCTTCTTTAACCGGGGAGCTGTTTTTT. This encodes CASSFRQSSLTGELFF.

The gene calls are TRBV6-5 and TRBJ1-4, with D perhaps matching TRBD1 (5 bases). The ends were cut back, 7 bases at V and 5 bases at J, with 14 bases in the middle. Germline CDR1 and CDR2: MNHEY and SVGAGI. CDR3 length equals 14 residues. The chain's CDR3 is CASKDGGGNEKLFF. CDR3 coding DNA: TGTGCCAGCAAAGACGGCGGGGGGAATGAAAAACTGTTTTTT.

The rearrangement uses TRBV10-3 and TRBJ2-2, with D perhaps TRBD1 (5 bases). The ends were cut back, 0 bases at V and 4 bases at J, with 12 bases in the middle. Germline V gene data show CDR1 as ENHRY and CDR2 as SYGVKD. The CDR3 is 16 amino acids. The CDR3 spells CAISESTGSGTGELFF. The DNA of the CDR3 is TGTGCCATCAGTGAGTCTACAGGATCTGGCACCGGGGAGCTGTTTTTT.

The chain employs TRBV11-1 and TRBJ1-1, with a possible D match to TRBD1 (5 bases). The V end was cut by 6 bases, the J end by 2 bases, with 16 bases between. CDR1 and CDR2 (germline): SGHAT, FQDESV (reference sequence). The CDR3 consists of 15 residues. CDR3 protein: CASRAGSEVNTEAFF. DNA for the CDR3: TGTGCCAGCAGGGCAGGGTCTGAGGTTAACACTGAAGCTTTCTTT.

The rearrangement joins TRBV19 to TRBJ2-5; 9 positions agree with TRBD2. Per the germline V gene, CDR1 is LNHDA and CDR2 is SQIVND (reference sequence). V gave up 7 bases and J gave up 4 bases; unmatched junction bases: 7. The CDR3 loop spans 14 amino acids. For the CDR3, the DNA is TGTGCCAGTAATTCGGCGGGGGGGCTAGAGACCCAGTACTTC. Protein: CASNSAGGLETQYF.

To note about this clone: One end of the junction is discordant with germline, which a read error may explain. The CDR3 coding sequence is TGTGCCAGCAGCCTCCCCACCCGGGACAGGCTTCCTTTT. It yields the protein CASSLPTRDRLPF. V and J are TRBV11-2 and TRBJ1-1; TRBD1 matches at 8 bases. The CDR3 loop spans 13 amino acids. In germline, CDR1 is SGHAT, CDR2 FQNNGV.

This chain links TRBV19 with TRBJ1-5; 8 nucleotides match TRBD1. CDR1 is LNHDA and CDR2 is SQIVND in the germline V gene (reference sequence). Trimming at V came to 8 bases and at J to 7 bases, leaving 13 bases not matched to a gene. The CDR3 has 15 amino acids. Here the CDR3 DNA reads TGTGCCAGTTCCCCCGGGGACAGGAAGAACCAGCCCCAGCATTTT. Translated, it gives CASSPGDRKNQPQHF.

This clone was found once. V is TRBV15 and J is TRBJ2-7; D might be TRBD2 (5 bases). The CDR3 spans 14 residues. V was pared by 0 bases and J by 6 bases, with 12 bases between. CDR1 is LNHNV and CDR2 is YYDKDF in the germline V gene (reference sequence). The CDR3 here is CATSRDRGHLEQYF. In DNA, the CDR3 is TGTGCCACCAGCAGAGATCGCGGGCACCTCGAGCAGTACTTC.

This CDR3 is CSASEPYTSSYNEQFF. CDR3 sequence (DNA): TGCAGTGCTAGTGAGCCCTACACTAGCTCCTACAATGAGCAGTTCTTC. The gene calls are TRBV20-1 and TRBJ2-1, with D possibly being TRBD2 (5 bases). Trimming stripped 3 bases from V and 0 bases from J, with 15 bases between. The germline gives CDR1 DFQATT, CDR2 SNEGSKA (reference sequence). The CDR3 length is 16 residues.

The chain joins TRBV12-5 to TRBJ2-5, with 7 nucleotides matching TRBD1. J was trimmed by 4 bases and V by 1 base; bases with no gene match: 0. The CDR3 is 13 residues long. The germline gives CDR1 LGHNT, CDR2 FRNRAP. The CDR3 reads CASGLAGGETQYF. The DNA of the CDR3 is TGTGCTAGTGGTTTGGCAGGGGGAGAGACCCAGTACTTC.

The chain joins TRBV5-6 to TRBJ1-5, with 9 nucleotides matching TRBD1. The CDR3 is made up of 16 amino acids. The germline CDR1 and CDR2 sequences are SGHDT and YYEEEE. J was trimmed by 3 bases and V by 0 bases; bases with no gene match: 4. This CDR3 is CASSLGGDRANQPQHF. CDR3 nucleotide sequence: TGTGCCAGCAGCTTGGGGGGGGACAGGGCCAATCAGCCCCAGCATTTT.

The gene calls are TRBV9 and TRBJ1-2; D gene ambiguous. Germline-derived CDR1 and CDR2 are SGDLS and YYNGEE. This CDR3 contains 17 residues. V lost 3 bases to trimming and J lost 3 bases, with 21 bases between them. For the CDR3, the DNA is TGTGCCAGCAGCGGCAACCAAGATCGGGGATTGGACTATGGCTACACCTTC. It is translated as CASSGNQDRGLDYGYTF.

The gene calls are TRBV7-9 and TRBJ1-1; D gene uncertain. Trimming pared 6 bases from V and 4 bases from J, leaving 15 bases between. Germline V gene data show CDR1 as SEHNR and CDR2 as FQNEAQ (reference sequence). The CDR3 has 14 residues. The CDR3 coding sequence is TGTGCCAGCAGTTTTAGGGAGGAAAGCACTGAAGCTTTCTTT. This encodes CASSFREESTEAFF.

As to this clone: At one end the junction does not follow the germline gene, possibly because of a read error. This chain connects TRBV6-6 to TRBJ2-2; the D gene is possibly TRBD1 (5 bases). This CDR3 comprises 13 residues. Germline values: CDR1 MNHNY, CDR2 SVGAGI (reference sequence). The CDR3 sequence: CATSTGSTGELFF. The CDR3 DNA is TGTGCCACCAGTACAGGTAGCACCGGGGAGCTGTTTTTT.

This chain joins TRBV6-5 and TRBJ2-1; 8 bases line up with TRBD1. CDR1 is MNHEY and CDR2 is SVGAGI in the germline V gene. Trimming cost V 2 bases and J 4 bases; bases outside gene matches: 4. This CDR3 spans 15 amino acids. DNA for the CDR3: TGTGCCAGCAGTTACGGGACAGGTCTATACAATGAGCAGTTCTTC. This codes for CASSYGTGLYNEQFF.

The chain employs TRBV10-3 and TRBJ1-3, with a tentative D call TRBD1 (5 bases). The CDR3 contains 15 residues. V was pared by 8 bases and J by 0 bases, with 14 bases between. Germline CDR1 is ENHRY and CDR2 is SYGVKD. The CDR3 loop reads CAIAPGGTSGNTIYF. CDR3 bases: TGTGCCATCGCCCCGGGGGGGACCTCTGGAAACACCATATATTTT.

A remark on this clone: Different DNA sequences within this sample yield the same CDR3. V usage is TRBV12-3 or TRBV12-4 and J usage is TRBJ1-3; tentative D call: TRBD1 (6 bases). Trimming took off 6 bases at V and 4 bases at J, with 10 bases between the two ends. This CDR3 is built from 13 residues. CDR3 in amino acids: CASRQGSGNTIYF. The CDR3 DNA sequence: TGTGCCAGCAGACAGGGATCAGGAAACACCATATATTTT.

The V call is TRBV15, the J call TRBJ2-2, with D possibly matching TRBD2 (6 bases). This CDR3 is built from 15 residues. V shed 1 base and J shed 4 bases, with 10 bases lying between them. The germline CDR1 and CDR2 sequences are LNHNV and YYDKDF (reference sequence). The CDR3, as DNA: TGTGCCACCAGCAGAGGCGGGACGCTCACCGGGGAGCTGTTTTTT. It specifies CATSRGGTLTGELFF.

For this clone: One end of the junction is discordant with germline, which a read error may explain. The chain joins TRBV15 to TRBJ1-2, with D perhaps matching TRBD1 (5 bases). CDR1 and CDR2 (germline): LNHNV, YYDKDF (reference sequence). The CDR3 is 13 amino acids. In DNA, the CDR3 is TGTGCCACCAGTAGAGGGGCCGCCTATGGCTACACCTTC. The encoded protein is CATSRGAAYGYTF.

The rearrangement uses TRBV6-1 and TRBJ1-2, with TRBD1 as a possible D gene (5 bases). The germline V gene has CDR1 MNHNS and CDR2 SASEGT. Trimming removed 1 base at V and 8 bases at J, with 14 bases between. CDR3 length: 14 amino acids. Written as DNA, the CDR3 is TGTGCCAGCAGTGAAGATCGGGGGGGAGGGGGCTACACCTTC. This codes for CASSEDRGGGGYTF.

The V gene is TRBV5-8, the J gene TRBJ1-4; D is undetermined. Germline CDR1 and CDR2: SGHTS and YDEGEE. The CDR3 is 13 amino acids. V lost 3 bases and J 4 bases, leaving 7 bases between the germline ends. CDR3 sequence: CASSSTGNEKLFF. As DNA, the CDR3 is TGTGCCAGCAGCTCGACGGGTAATGAAAAACTGTTTTTT.